This entry lists 29 T cell receptor beta chains sequenced from one sample in a study of blood T cells in healthy people across ages. A sample-barcoded 5' primer and a J-beta primer mix were used in a second PCR of about 7 to 12 cycles. TCRdb re-derived calls from the 5' RACE reads in MiXCR, one entry per CDR3 protein. Here the sample spans around 800,000 distinct CDR3 sequences, around 25% being singletons. The same sample was also studied in work on T cells of mothers and their children.

Material for sequencing was blood. Every receptor here comes from a boy aged 5-17 years in good health.

V usage is TRBV29-1 and J usage is TRBJ2-7, with TRBD1 matching 9 bases. This CDR3 is 16 amino acids long. Trimming took 7 bases from V and 3 from J; bases not matched to a gene: 16. The germline gives CDR1 SQVTM, CDR2 ANQGSEA. This CDR3 is CSAGGESGTGFYEQYF. The DNA of the CDR3 is TGCAGCGCCGGCGGGGAGTCTGGGACAGGGTTCTACGAGCAGTACTTC.

The chain has TRBV7-2 and TRBJ2-1; possibly TRBD2 for D (5 bases). CDR1 SGHTA and CDR2 FQGNSA come from the germline V gene. This CDR3 region has 16 residues. V lost 0 bases, J lost 2 bases, and 11 bases lay in between. The CDR3 sequence is CASSLAASRPYNEQFF. CDR3 DNA sequence: TGTGCCAGCAGCTTAGCGGCTAGCAGACCCTACAATGAGCAGTTCTTC.

The rearrangement links TRBV20-1 to TRBJ2-3, with 12 bases fitting TRBD2. Per the germline V gene, CDR1 is DFQATT and CDR2 is SNEGSKA (reference sequence). CDR3 length: 16 amino acids. V shed 5 bases, J shed 2 bases, and the junction held 8 bases outside the gene matches. In nucleotides, the CDR3 is TGCAGTGCTGAACTGGGGACTAGCGGGCTCACAGATACGCAGTATTTT. It is translated as CSAELGTSGLTDTQYF.

This clonotype came up a few times. The rearrangement uses TRBV5-1 and TRBJ2-5; the D call may be TRBD1 or TRBD2 (6 bases each). Trimming took 2 bases from V and 5 from J, leaving 13 bases between them. Germline CDR1 reads SGHRS; CDR2 reads YFSETQ. The length of the CDR3 is 14 residues. CDR3: CASSFYREEETQYF. The DNA for the CDR3 is TGCGCCAGCAGCTTTTACAGGGAGGAGGAGACCCAGTACTTC.

This clonotype was seen a handful of times. V and J are TRBV28 and TRBJ2-3; 7 positions match TRBD1. The CDR3 contains 14 residues. Germline-derived CDR1 and CDR2 are MDHEN and SYDVKM. The V and J ends lost 10 bases and 2 bases, in that order; junction bases with no gene match: 9. CDR3 coding DNA: TGTGCCACAACCTCGGGACAGTTCACAGATACGCAGTATTTT. Amino acid sequence: CATTSGQFTDTQYF.

The V gene is TRBV7-2, the J gene TRBJ2-1, with 12 positions matching TRBD2. The germline CDR1 and CDR2 sequences are SGHTA and FQGNSA. The CDR3 loop spans 16 amino acids. The J segment lost 4 bases and the V segment lost 0 bases, leaving 1 base of the junction unmatched. Here the CDR3 DNA reads TGTGCCAGCAGCTTAGCTACTAGCGGGAGGTACAATGAGCAGTTCTTC. This gives the protein CASSLATSGRYNEQFF.

The rearrangement uses TRBV10-1 and TRBJ2-5, with a weak D call TRBD1 (5 bases). V was shortened by 6 bases and J by 2 bases, with 10 bases between the two germline ends. This CDR3 is built from 13 residues. Germline CDR1 is WNHNN and CDR2 is SYGVQD (reference sequence). CDR3 amino acids: CASRTTGQETQYF. Here the CDR3 DNA reads TGCGCCAGCAGGACAACAGGACAAGAGACCCAGTACTTC.

This clonotype showed up just a few times. V and J are TRBV5-1 and TRBJ2-2; possible D gene TRBD2, 6 bases. Germline CDR1 reads SGHRS; CDR2 reads YFSETQ. V was pared by 2 bases and J by 5 bases, with 13 bases between. The CDR3 is 15 residues long. The CDR3 DNA follows: TGCGCCAGCAGCTTCCGGGACTCGAGGACCGGGGAGCTGTTTTTT. Protein sequence: CASSFRDSRTGELFF.

The CDR3 reads CASSLPTLRTGELFF. In DNA, the CDR3 is TGTGCCAGCAGCCTCCCAACGTTGAGGACCGGGGAGCTGTTTTTT. This chain joins TRBV5-5 and TRBJ2-2; D is unclear. V lost 4 bases to trimming and J lost 5 bases, with 15 bases between them. This CDR3 is built from 15 residues. The germline V gene encodes CDR1 SGHKS and CDR2 YYEKEE (reference sequence).

Of note for this clonotype: This sequence may be a read error, since a much larger clone differs from it by one base. V gene TRBV4-2 combines with J gene TRBJ2-1, with D uncertain. The CDR3 spans 12 residues. V was shortened by 2 bases and J by 5 bases, with 4 bases between the two germline ends. The V gene's germline CDR1 is LGHNA and CDR2 YNFKEQ. Written as DNA, the CDR3 is TGTGCCAGCAGCCAACGGGACAATGAGCAGTTCTTC. It yields the protein CASSQRDNEQFF.

The rearrangement joins TRBV4-1 to TRBJ2-5; no reliable D call. Germline values: CDR1 MGHRA, CDR2 YSYEKL. V was clipped by 0 bases and J by 5 bases, with 13 bases between them. The CDR3 runs to 15 residues. The CDR3, as DNA: TGCGCCAGCAGCCAAGAATATGGTTCGGCGGAGACCCAGTACTTC. It is translated as CASSQEYGSAETQYF.

In this sample, this clonotype turned up many times. The V and J genes are TRBV9 and TRBJ2-1; 8 bases line up with TRBD1. CDR3 length equals 14 residues. Trimming removed 4 bases from V and 3 bases from J; junction bases left unmatched: 3. The germline gives CDR1 SGDLS, CDR2 YYNGEE. The chain's CDR3 is CASSLTGVYNEQFF. In nucleotides, the CDR3 is TGTGCCAGCAGCTTGACAGGGGTCTACAATGAGCAGTTCTTC.

The chain carries TRBV30 and TRBJ1-1, with D perhaps matching TRBD1 (5 bases). CDR3 length: 12 amino acids. Deletions cut 2 bases from V and 4 bases from J, with 8 bases between. Per germline, CDR1 GTSNPN and CDR2 SVGIG (reference sequence). CDR3 in DNA: TGTGCCTGGAGTTGGGGACCCACTGAAGCTTTCTTT. Translating it yields CAWSWGPTEAFF.

In this sample, this clonotype turned up many times. V gene TRBV29-1 combines with J gene TRBJ2-5; D possibly corresponds to TRBD2 (5 bases). The germline V gene encodes CDR1 SQVTM and CDR2 ANQGSEA. The CDR3 runs 12 residues. V was pared by 8 bases and J by 1 base, with 11 bases between. In DNA, the CDR3 is TGCAGCCAAACGGGGAGCCAAGAGACCCAGTACTTC. Translated: CSQTGSQETQYF.

V usage is TRBV30 and J usage is TRBJ2-5; D is perhaps TRBD1 (5 bases). The germline CDR1 and CDR2 sequences are GTSNPN and SVGIG (reference sequence). The V and J ends lost 4 bases and 1 base respectively, with 10 bases between them. This CDR3 spans 13 amino acids. In DNA form, the CDR3 reads TGTGCCTGGACGGGTGGGGCCCAAGAGACCCAGTACTTC. Its translation is CAWTGGAQETQYF.

The sample holds many counts of this clonotype. The CDR3 here is CSVQEGTEETQYF. The CDR3 nucleotides are TGCAGCGTCCAAGAGGGGACGGAAGAGACCCAGTACTTC. The chain carries TRBV29-1 and TRBJ2-5; D assignment may be TRBD1 or TRBD2 (5 bases each). The CDR3 is 13 residues long. Trimming left V 6 bases short and J 3 bases short, with 14 bases between. Germline CDR1 reads SQVTM; CDR2 reads ANQGSEA.

The CDR3 region has the DNA TGTGCCAGCAGCTCTATGGTGGATACGCAGTATTTT. Translated: CASSSMVDTQYF. This chain uses TRBV6-6 with TRBJ2-3; D not certain. The CDR3 is 12 amino acids. V was shortened by 6 bases and J by 6 bases, with 10 bases between the two germline ends. CDR1 is MNHNY, CDR2 SVGAGI, per germline (reference sequence).

The CDR3 is CAWMLGSNYGYTF. The CDR3 DNA follows: TGTGCCTGGATGTTAGGGAGTAACTATGGCTACACCTTC. V gene TRBV30 combines with J gene TRBJ1-2; D is uncertain. With 4 bases removed from V and 1 base from J, the gap between germline ends came to 10 bases. This CDR3 contains 13 residues. From germline, CDR1 is GTSNPN and CDR2 SVGIG (reference sequence).

This clonotype was found a few times. This chain joins TRBV2 and TRBJ1-4; maybe TRBD1 (6 bases). Germline V lookup: CDR1 SNHLY, CDR2 FYNNEI. This CDR3 has 14 residues. Between the trimmed V and J ends, which lost 4 bases and 8 bases, there was a span of 14 bases. CDR3 nucleotide sequence: TGTGCCAGCAGTGTGCACAGGGTCGGAGAAAAACTGTTTTTT. Protein sequence: CASSVHRVGEKLFF.

The rearrangement links TRBV19 to TRBJ2-5; the D gene is possibly TRBD2 (5 bases). The CDR3 totals 13 residues. Trimming removed 5 bases at V and 4 bases at J, with 11 bases between. Germline loops: CDR1 LNHDA, CDR2 SQIVND (reference sequence). The CDR3: CASSVAEGETQYF. The CDR3 DNA is TGTGCCAGTAGTGTCGCCGAGGGAGAGACCCAGTACTTC.

The genes are TRBV27 and TRBJ2-3, with TRBD2 identical over 7 bases. From germline, CDR1 is MNHEY and CDR2 SMNVEV (reference sequence). The trim removed 5 bases at V and 5 bases at J, leaving 10 bases unmatched. CDR3 length equals 15 residues. CDR3 bases: TGTGCCAGCAGTCCGATCCCGGGGGGTCGAGATACGCAGTATTTT. Its translation is CASSPIPGGRDTQYF.

This chain joins TRBV11-2 and TRBJ2-3; the match to TRBD2 covers 7 bases. The CDR3 runs to 15 residues. Germline trimming cut 1 base from V and 4 bases from J; bases unmatched to any gene: 5. The V gene's germline CDR1 is SGHAT and CDR2 FQNNGV. The CDR3 bases are TGTGCCAGCAGCTTAGTGGGAGGGCGCCCAGATACGCAGTATTTT. It yields the protein CASSLVGGRPDTQYF.

The chain joins TRBV6-6 to TRBJ1-5; tentative D call: TRBD1 (5 bases). V gave up 8 bases and J gave up 3 bases, with 17 bases separating them. Germline CDR1 is MNHNY and CDR2 is SVGAGI (reference sequence). The CDR3 consists of 15 residues. CDR3 nucleotides: TGTGCCAGCTCCCCCCAGGCGGGGGTCAATCAGCCCCAGCATTTT. This codes for CASSPQAGVNQPQHF.

The CDR3, as DNA: TGTGCCAGCAGTTACTCGGAGTTTAATCAGCCCCAGCATTTT. This sequence encodes CASSYSEFNQPQHF. The chain has TRBV6-5 and TRBJ1-5; D remains ambiguous. Trimming pared 0 bases from V and 4 bases from J, leaving 7 bases between. CDR1 and CDR2 from the germline V gene are MNHEY and SVGAGI. The CDR3 is 14 amino acids.

The genes are TRBV27 and TRBJ2-3, with D unclear. The CDR3 is 14 amino acids. Germline V CDR1 and CDR2: MNHEY, SMNVEV (reference sequence). Trimming removed 6 bases from V and 0 bases from J, with 10 bases in between. CDR3 bases: TGTGCCAGCAGCCGAAAGGCTAGCACAGATACGCAGTATTTT. It is translated as CASSRKASTDTQYF.

J is TRBJ1-3 and V is TRBV6-6, with 7 bases identical to TRBD1. The V segment lost 6 bases and the J segment 7 bases; nucleotides outside the gene matches: 12. The CDR3 has 15 residues. Germline values: CDR1 MNHNY, CDR2 SVGAGI (reference sequence). The CDR3 spells CASRTGQAAWNTIYF. The CDR3 coding sequence is TGTGCCAGCAGGACCGGACAGGCGGCTTGGAACACCATATATTTT.

Only a few counts were recorded for this clonotype. The rearrangement links TRBV3-1 to TRBJ2-7, with TRBD1 identical over 10 bases. V lost 4 bases, J lost 4 bases, and 16 bases stayed unmatched. Germline CDR1 is LGHDT and CDR2 is YNNKEL (reference sequence). The CDR3 runs 18 residues. The CDR3 loop is CASSPPGSAGQGSYEQYF. The CDR3 region has the DNA TGTGCCAGCAGCCCCCCCGGTTCGGCGGGACAGGGGTCTTACGAGCAGTACTTC.

The chain uses TRBV20-1 and TRBJ1-1, with D possibly TRBD1 on 6 matching bases. Germline V gene data show CDR1 as DFQATT and CDR2 as SNEGSKA (reference sequence). The CDR3 sequence is 13 residues long. The germline V and J ends were trimmed by 6 bases and 1 base, with 12 bases remaining between them. CDR3 in amino acids: CSAPRGENTEAFF. In nucleotides, the CDR3 is TGCAGTGCCCCTAGGGGGGAGAACACTGAAGCTTTCTTT.

Note on this clonotype: The junction departs from germline at one end; a sequencing error may be responsible. This rearrangement joins TRBV5-1 to TRBJ2-5; the D gene is possibly TRBD2 (6 bases). The DNA end favors TRBJ2-7, so the J call may be wrong. Germline values: CDR1 SGHRS, CDR2 YFSETQ. The CDR3 runs to 12 residues. This CDR3 is CVSSLEGFEQYF. Written as DNA, the CDR3 is TGCGTCAGCAGCTTGGAGGGTTTCGAGCAGTACTTC.